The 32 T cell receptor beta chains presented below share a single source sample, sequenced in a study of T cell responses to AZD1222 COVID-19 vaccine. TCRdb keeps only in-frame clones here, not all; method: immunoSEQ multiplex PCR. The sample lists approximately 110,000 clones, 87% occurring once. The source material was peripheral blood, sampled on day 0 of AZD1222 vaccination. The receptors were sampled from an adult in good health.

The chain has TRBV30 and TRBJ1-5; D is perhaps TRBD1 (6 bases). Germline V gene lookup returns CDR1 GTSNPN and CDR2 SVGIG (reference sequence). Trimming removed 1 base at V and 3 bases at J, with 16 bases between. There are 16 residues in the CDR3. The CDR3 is CAWSGEWGATNQPQHF. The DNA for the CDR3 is TGTGCCTGGAGTGGTGAGTGGGGGGCTACCAATCAGCCCCAGCATTTT.

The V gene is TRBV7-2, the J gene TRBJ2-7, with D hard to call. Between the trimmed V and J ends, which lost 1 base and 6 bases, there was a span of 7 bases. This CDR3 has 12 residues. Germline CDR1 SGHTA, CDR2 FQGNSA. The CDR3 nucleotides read TGTGCCAGCAGCTTAGTGGTTTCCGAGCAGTACTTC. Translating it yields CASSLVVSEQYF.

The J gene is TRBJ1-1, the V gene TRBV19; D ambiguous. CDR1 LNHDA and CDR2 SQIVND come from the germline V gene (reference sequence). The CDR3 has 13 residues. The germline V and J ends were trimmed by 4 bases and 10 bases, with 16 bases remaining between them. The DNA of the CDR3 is TGTGCCAGTAGTAAGGGCCTCAGCGGTGCAGCTTTCTTT. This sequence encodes CASSKGLSGAAFF.

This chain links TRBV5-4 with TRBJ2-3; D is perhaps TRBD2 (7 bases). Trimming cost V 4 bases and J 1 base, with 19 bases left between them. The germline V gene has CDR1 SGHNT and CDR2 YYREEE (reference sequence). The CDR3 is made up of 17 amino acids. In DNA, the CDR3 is TGTGCCAGCAGCCCGGCGGGGGCAACAACAGGCACAGATACGCAGTATTTT. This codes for CASSPAGATTGTDTQYF.

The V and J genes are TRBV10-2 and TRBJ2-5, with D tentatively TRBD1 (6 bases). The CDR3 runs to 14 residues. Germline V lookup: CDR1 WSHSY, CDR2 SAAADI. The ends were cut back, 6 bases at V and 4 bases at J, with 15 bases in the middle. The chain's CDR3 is CASRDSGAVETQYF. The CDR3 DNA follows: TGCGCCAGCAGGGACAGTGGGGCTGTAGAGACCCAGTACTTC.

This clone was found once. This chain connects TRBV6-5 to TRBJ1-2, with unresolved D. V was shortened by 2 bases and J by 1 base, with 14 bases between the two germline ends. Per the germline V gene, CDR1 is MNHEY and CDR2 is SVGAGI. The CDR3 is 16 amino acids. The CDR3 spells CASSYSWSRNNYGYTF. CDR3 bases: TGTGCCAGCAGTTACAGTTGGTCCAGGAATAACTATGGCTACACCTTC.

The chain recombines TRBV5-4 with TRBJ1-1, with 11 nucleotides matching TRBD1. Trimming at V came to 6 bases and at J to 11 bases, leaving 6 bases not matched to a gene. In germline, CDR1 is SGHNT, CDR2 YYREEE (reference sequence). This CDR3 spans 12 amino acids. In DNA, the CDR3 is TGTGCCAGCAACCTGGACAGGGGGCCTGCTTTCTTT. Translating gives CASNLDRGPAFF. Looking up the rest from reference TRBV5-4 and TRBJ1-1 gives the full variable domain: ETGVTQSPTHLIKTRGQQVTLRCSSQSGHNTVSWYQQALGQGPQFIFQYYREEENGRGNFPPRFSGLQFPNYSSELNVNALELDDSALYLCASNLDRGPAFFGQGTRLTVV.

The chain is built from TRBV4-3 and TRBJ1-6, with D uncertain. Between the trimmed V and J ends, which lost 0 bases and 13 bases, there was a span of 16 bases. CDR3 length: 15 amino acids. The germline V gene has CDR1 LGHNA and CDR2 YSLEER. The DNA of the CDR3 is TGCGCCAGCAGCCAAGACGTATTGACGAGGCTCCCCCTCCACTTT. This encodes CASSQDVLTRLPLHF.

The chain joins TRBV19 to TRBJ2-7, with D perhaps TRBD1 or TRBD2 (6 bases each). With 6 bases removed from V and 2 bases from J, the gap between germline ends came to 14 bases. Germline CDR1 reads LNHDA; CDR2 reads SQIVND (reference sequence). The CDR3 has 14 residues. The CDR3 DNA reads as TGTGCCAGTAGGGTGACGGGGGACACCTACGAGCAGTACTTC. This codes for CASRVTGDTYEQYF.

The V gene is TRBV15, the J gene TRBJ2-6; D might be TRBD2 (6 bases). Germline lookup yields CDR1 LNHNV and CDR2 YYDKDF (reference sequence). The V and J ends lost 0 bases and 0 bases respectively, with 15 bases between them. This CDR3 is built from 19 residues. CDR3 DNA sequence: TGTGCCACCAGCAGAGATCCGGAGGGGTCAAGCTCTGGGGCCAACGTCCTGACTTTC. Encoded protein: CATSRDPEGSSSGANVLTF.

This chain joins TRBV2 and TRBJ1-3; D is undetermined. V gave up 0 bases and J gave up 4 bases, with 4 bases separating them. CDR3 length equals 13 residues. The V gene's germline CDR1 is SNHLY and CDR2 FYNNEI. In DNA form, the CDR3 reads TGTGCCAGCAGTGAAGCTTGGGGAAACACCATATATTTT. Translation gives CASSEAWGNTIYF.

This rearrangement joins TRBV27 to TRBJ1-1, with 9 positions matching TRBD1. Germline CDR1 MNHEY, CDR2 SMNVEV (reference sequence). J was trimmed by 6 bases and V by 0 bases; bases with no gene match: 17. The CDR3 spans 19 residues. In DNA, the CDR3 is TGTGCCAGCAGTTTATCGAGGTGGGTGACAGGGGGTCAAACTCCTGAAGCTTTCTTT. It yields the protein CASSLSRWVTGGQTPEAFF.

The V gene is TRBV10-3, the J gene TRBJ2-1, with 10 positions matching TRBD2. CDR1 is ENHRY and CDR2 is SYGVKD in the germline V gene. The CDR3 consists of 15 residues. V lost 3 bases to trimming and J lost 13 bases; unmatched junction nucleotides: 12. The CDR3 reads CAISDRPSGGPLQFF. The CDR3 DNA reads TGTGCCATCAGTGATCGGCCTAGCGGGGGCCCGTTACAGTTCTTC.

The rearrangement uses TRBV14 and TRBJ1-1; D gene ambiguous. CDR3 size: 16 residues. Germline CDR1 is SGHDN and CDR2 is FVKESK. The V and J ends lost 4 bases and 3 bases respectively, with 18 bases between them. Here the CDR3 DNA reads TGTGCCAGCAGCCGTGGTCTCGTGGTCCGGGACACTGAAGCTTTCTTT. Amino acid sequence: CASSRGLVVRDTEAFF.

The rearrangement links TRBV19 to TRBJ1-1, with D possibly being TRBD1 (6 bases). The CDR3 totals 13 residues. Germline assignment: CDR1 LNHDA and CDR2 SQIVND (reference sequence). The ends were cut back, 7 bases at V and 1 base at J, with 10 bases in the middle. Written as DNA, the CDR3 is TGTGCCAGTACTAAGACAGGGAACACTGAAGCTTTCTTT. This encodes CASTKTGNTEAFF.

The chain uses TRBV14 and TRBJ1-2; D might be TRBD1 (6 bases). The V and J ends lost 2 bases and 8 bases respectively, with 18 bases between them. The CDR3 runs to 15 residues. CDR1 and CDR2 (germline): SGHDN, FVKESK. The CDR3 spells CASSQRYPDRQGYTF. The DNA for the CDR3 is TGTGCCAGCAGCCAACGGTACCCGGACAGACAAGGCTACACCTTC.

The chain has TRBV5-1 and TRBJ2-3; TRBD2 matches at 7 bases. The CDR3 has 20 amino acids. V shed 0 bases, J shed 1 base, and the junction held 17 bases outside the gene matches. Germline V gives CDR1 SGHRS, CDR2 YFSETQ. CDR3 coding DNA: TGCGCCAGCAGCTTGGGACCCAGAATAGCGAGGCGGGAGCGCACAGATACGCAGTATTTT. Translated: CASSLGPRIARRERTDTQYF.

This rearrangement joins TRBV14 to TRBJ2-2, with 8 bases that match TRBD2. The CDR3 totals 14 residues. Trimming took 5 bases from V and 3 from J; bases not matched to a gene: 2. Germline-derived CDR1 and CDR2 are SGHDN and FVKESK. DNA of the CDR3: TGTGCCAGCAGCACGGGGGGGTACACCGGGGAGCTGTTTTTT. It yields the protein CASSTGGYTGELFF.

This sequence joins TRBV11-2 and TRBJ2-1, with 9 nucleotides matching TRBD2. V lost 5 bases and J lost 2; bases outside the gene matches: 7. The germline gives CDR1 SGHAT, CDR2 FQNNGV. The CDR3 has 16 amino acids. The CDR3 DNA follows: TGTGCCAGCAGCCCGGGACTAGCAGCACCCTACAATGAGCAGTTCTTC. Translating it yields CASSPGLAAPYNEQFF.

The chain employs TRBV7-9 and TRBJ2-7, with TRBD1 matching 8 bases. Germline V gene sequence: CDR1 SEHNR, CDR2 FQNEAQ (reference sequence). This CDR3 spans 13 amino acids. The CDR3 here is CASQGTGYYEQYF. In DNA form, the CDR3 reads TGTGCATCACAAGGGACAGGATATTACGAGCAGTACTTC.

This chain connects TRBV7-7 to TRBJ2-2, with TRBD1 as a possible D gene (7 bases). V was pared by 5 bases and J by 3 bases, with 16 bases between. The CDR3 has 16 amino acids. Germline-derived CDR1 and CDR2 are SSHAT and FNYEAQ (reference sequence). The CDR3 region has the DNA TGTGCCAGCAGCGTCATCAGGGGGGTCGACACCGGGGAGCTGTTTTTT. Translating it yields CASSVIRGVDTGELFF. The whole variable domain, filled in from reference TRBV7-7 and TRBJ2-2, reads GAGVSQSPRYKVTKRGQDVTLRCDPISSHATLYWYQQALGQGPEFLTYFNYEAQPDKSGLPSDRFSAERPEGSISTLTIQRTEQRDSAMYRCASSVIRGVDTGELFFGEGSRLTVL.

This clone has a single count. CDR3 in amino acids: CASSSGLANTGELFF. The DNA for the CDR3 is TGTGCCAGCAGTTCCGGGCTAGCCAACACCGGGGAGCTGTTTTTT. V is TRBV6-2 or TRBV6-3 and J is TRBJ2-2; D is perhaps TRBD2 (5 bases). The CDR3 has 15 amino acids. The germline gives CDR1 MNHEY, CDR2 SVGEGT. V dropped 4 bases and J dropped 2 bases, with 11 bases sitting between them.

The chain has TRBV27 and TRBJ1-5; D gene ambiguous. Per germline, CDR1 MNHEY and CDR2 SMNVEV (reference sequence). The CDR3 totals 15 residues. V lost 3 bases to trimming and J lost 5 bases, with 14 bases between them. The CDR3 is CASSFIRRIYQPQHF. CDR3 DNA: TGTGCCAGCAGTTTTATAAGGAGGATCTATCAGCCCCAGCATTTT.

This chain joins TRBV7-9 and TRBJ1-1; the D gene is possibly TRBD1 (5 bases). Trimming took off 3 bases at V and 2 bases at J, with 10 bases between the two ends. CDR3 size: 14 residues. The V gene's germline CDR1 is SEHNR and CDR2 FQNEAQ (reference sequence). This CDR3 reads CASSFTRDNTEAFF. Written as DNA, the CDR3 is TGTGCCAGCAGCTTTACCAGGGATAACACTGAAGCTTTCTTT. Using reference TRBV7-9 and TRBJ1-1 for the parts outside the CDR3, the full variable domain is DTGVSQNPRHKITKRGQNVTFRCDPISEHNRLYWYRQTLGQGPEFLTYFQNEAQLEKSRLLSDRFSAERPKGSFSTLEIQRTEQGDSAMYLCASSFTRDNTEAFFGQGTRLTVV.

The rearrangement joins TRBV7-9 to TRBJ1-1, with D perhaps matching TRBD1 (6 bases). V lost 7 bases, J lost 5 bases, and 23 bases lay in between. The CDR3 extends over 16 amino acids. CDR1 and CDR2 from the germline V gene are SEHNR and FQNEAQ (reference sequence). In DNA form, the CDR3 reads TGTGCCAGCATCAACGGGGGCTCCGGAAGGCGAACTGAAGCTTTCTTT. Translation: CASINGGSGRRTEAFF.

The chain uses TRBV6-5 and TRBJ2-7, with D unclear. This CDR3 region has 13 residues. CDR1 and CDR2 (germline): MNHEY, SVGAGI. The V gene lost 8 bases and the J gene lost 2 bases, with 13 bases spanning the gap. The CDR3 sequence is CASAAAPPYEQYF. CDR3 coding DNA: TGTGCCAGCGCCGCGGCACCGCCCTACGAGCAGTACTTC.

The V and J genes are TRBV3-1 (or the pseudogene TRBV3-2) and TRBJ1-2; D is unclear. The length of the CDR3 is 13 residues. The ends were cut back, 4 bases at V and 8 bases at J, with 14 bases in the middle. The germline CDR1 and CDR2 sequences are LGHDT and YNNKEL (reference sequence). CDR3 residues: CASSPPAGGGYTF. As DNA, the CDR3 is TGTGCCAGCAGCCCCCCCGCCGGAGGGGGCTACACCTTC.

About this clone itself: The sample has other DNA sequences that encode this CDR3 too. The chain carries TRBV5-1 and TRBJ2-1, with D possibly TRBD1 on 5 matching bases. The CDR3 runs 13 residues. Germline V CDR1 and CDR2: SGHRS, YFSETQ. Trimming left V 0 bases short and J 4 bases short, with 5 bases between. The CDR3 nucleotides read TGCGCCAGCAGCTTGGACAGGTACAATGAGCAGTTCTTC. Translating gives CASSLDRYNEQFF.

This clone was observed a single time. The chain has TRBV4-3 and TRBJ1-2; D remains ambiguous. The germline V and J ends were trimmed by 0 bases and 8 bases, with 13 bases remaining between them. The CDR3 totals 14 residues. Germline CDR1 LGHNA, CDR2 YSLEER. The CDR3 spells CASSQDQDLWGYTF. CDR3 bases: TGCGCCAGCAGCCAAGACCAGGACCTCTGGGGCTACACCTTC.

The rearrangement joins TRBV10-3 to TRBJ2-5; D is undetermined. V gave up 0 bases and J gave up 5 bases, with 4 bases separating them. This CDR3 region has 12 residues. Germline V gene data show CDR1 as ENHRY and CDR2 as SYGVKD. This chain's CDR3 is CAISESGETQYF. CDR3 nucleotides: TGTGCCATCAGTGAGTCTGGTGAGACCCAGTACTTC.

This CDR3 is CASSELGGAEAFF. The CDR3 DNA is TGTGCCAGCTCGGAATTGGGGGGAGCTGAAGCTTTCTTT. V usage is TRBV9 and J usage is TRBJ1-1, with D tentatively TRBD1 (5 bases). The V gene lost 7 bases and the J gene lost 6 bases, with 16 bases spanning the gap. Germline loops: CDR1 SGDLS, CDR2 YYNGEE. The CDR3 runs to 13 residues.

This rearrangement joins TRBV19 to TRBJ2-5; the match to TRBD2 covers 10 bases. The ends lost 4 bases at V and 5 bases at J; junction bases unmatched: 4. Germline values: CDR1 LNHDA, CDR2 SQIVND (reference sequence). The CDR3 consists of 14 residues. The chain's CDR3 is CASSTLTSGETQYF. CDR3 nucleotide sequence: TGTGCCAGTAGTACCCTGACTAGCGGGGAGACCCAGTACTTC.